This TCR beta chain was recorded in a study of OX40 agonist ivuxolimab in advanced cancers. Sequencing used immunoSEQ multiplex PCR; TCRdb keeps in-frame clones, though not all of them. Of 50,000 to 70,000 clones in the sample, 80% to 90% were seen once. The sample holds a few counts of this clone. Germline lookup yields CDR1 PRHDT and CDR2 FYEKMQ (reference sequence). The junction had 9 bases not matched to a gene; V was cut back by 2 bases and J by 7 bases. The CDR3 length is 16 residues. The TCR originated in an adult with an advanced solid tumor such as melanoma, head and neck, liver or kidney cancer. Material: CD4+ or CD8+ T cells sorted from blood, obtained in a trial of the OX40 agonist ivuxolimab. This rearrangement joins TRBV13 to TRBJ1-2, with TRBD1 identical over 11 bases. The CDR3 spells CASSLFPDRGHSGYTF. In DNA form, the CDR3 reads TGTGCCAGCAGCTTATTTCCGGACAGGGGGCATAGTGGCTACACCTTC.